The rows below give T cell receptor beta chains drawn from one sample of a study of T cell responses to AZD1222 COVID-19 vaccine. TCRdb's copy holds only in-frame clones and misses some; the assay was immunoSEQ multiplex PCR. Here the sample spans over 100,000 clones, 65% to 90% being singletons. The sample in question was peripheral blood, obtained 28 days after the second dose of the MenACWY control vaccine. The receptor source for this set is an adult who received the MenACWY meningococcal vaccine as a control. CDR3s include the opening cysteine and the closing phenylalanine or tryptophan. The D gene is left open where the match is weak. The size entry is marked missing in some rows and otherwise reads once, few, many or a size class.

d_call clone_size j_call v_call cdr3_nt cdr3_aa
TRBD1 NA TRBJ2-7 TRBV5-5 TGTGCCAGCAGCCCCCCCGGACAGGGAGCACGAGAGCAGTACTTC CASSPPGQGAREQYF
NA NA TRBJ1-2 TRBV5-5 TGTGCCAGCAGCTTGGATGCAGGCGTGACCTTC CASSLDAGVTF
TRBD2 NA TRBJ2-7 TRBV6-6 TGTGCCAGCAGTTACGAGACTAGCCAGAGCTCCTACGAGCAGTACTTC CASSYETSQSSYEQYF
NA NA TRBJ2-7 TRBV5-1 TGCGCCAGCAGCTTGGAGGCTAGTCAGCCCTACGAGCAGTACTTC CASSLEASQPYEQYF
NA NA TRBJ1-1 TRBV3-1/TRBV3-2 TGTGCCAGCAGCCAAGTTTCAGGCAAAACAGAAGCTTTCTTT CASSQVSGKTEAFF
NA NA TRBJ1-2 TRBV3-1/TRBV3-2 TGTGCCAGCAGCCAAGATTATGGCTACACCTTC CASSQDYGYTF
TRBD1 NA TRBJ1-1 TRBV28 TGTGCCAGCAGGAACAGGGGCGCGGGAGGCACTGAAGCTTTCTTT CASRNRGAGGTEAFF
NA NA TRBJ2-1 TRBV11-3 TGTGCCAGCAGCTTAGACGCCCTAGCGCCCCCCAATGAGCAGTTCTTC CASSLDALAPPNEQFF
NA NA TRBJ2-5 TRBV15 TGTGCCACCAGCAGATTAGAGACCCAGTACTTC CATSRLETQYF
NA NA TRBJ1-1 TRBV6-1 TGTGCCAGCAGTGAAGCGCGTACAGCTATGAACACTGAAGCTTTCTTT CASSEARTAMNTEAFF
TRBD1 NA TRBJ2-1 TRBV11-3 TGTGCCAGCGGCACTCTACAGGGGCCAGCATACAATGAGCAGTTCTTC CASGTLQGPAYNEQFF
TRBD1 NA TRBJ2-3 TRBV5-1 TGCGCCAGCAGCGGACAGGGGGCAGGGGATACGCAGTATTTT CASSGQGAGDTQYF
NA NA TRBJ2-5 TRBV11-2 TGTGCCAGCAGCTTTGGCGTGGATGAGACCCAGTACTTC CASSFGVDETQYF
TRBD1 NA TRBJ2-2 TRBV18 TGTGCCAGCTCACCAGCAACGACAGGGACCGGGGAGCTGTTTTTT CASSPATTGTGELFF
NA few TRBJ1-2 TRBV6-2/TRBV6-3 TGTGCCAGCAGTTACCAGGACAGAAACTATGGCTACACCTTC CASSYQDRNYGYTF
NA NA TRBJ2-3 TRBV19 TGTGCCAGTGGGGGTTCCTTGTTAGATACGCAGTATTTT CASGGSLLDTQYF
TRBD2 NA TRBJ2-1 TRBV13 TGTGCCAGCAGCACTATTAGGAGCGGGAGCTCCTACAATGAGCAGTTCTTC CASSTIRSGSSYNEQFF
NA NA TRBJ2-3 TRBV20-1 TGCAGTGCTAGTGTGCGGGCATCTAGCACAGATACGCAGTATTTT CSASVRASSTDTQYF
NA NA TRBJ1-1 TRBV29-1 TGCAGCGTTTCTCTTCCACCGGGGAACACTGAAGCTTTCTTT CSVSLPPGNTEAFF
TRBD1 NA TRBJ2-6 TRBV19 TGTGCCAGCCAGGACAGGGGCGGCCGCCCTGGGGCCAACGTCCTGACTTTC CASQDRGGRPGANVLTF
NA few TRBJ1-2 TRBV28 TGTGCCAGCAGCCCAGGGAGGAGGGGCTACACCTTC CASSPGRRGYTF
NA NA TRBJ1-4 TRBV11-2 TGTGCCAGCAGCTTCGGCACTGCAACTAATGAAAAACTGTTTTTT CASSFGTATNEKLFF
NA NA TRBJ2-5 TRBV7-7 TGTGCTAGCGGATTGTCAGGGGGGCAAGAGACCCAGTACTTC CASGLSGGQETQYF
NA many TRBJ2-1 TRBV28 TGTGCCAGCAGTTTAGATTCGCGTAGCTCCTACAATGAGCAGTTCTTC CASSLDSRSSYNEQFF
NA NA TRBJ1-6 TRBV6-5 TGTGCCAGCAGTTCAGCAAGCTCCTATAATTCACCCCTCCACTTT CASSSASSYNSPLHF
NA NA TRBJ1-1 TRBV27 TGTGCCAGCAGTTTATCCCTCCGTACTGAAGCTTTCTTT CASSLSLRTEAFF